These 15 T cell receptor beta chains originate from one sample sequenced in a study of T cells in Graves' hyperthyroidism and ophthalmopathy. What was amplified from RNA transcripts were TCR beta CDR3 regions. Primed by the HTBI set, a first-round RT-PCR was run on the TCR CDR3. One entry per CDR3 protein, called by TCRdb with MiXCR from the multiplex PCR reads. The data hold around 300,000 distinct CDR3 sequences, with over 11% observed a single time. Source material: blood. Every receptor here comes from a woman aged 25-40 years with Graves' hyperthyroidism.

This clonotype was seen only a few times. This may arise from a read error, as a much more abundant clone is one base away. The genes are TRBV2 and TRBJ2-5; D possibly corresponds to TRBD2 (7 bases). The ends were cut back, 10 bases at V and 4 bases at J, with 16 bases in the middle. Germline-derived CDR1 and CDR2 are SNHLY and FYNNEI. The CDR3 length is 13 residues. The CDR3 DNA sequence: TGTGCCACCGCGGGGGCCTTCGGAGAGACCCAGTACTTC. This gives the protein CATAGAFGETQYF.

This clonotype was counted a few times. V and J are TRBV27 and TRBJ2-7; 8 nucleotides agree with TRBD1. CDR1 MNHEY and CDR2 SMNVEV come from the germline V gene (reference sequence). This CDR3 has 17 amino acids. Trimming removed 5 bases from V and 0 bases from J; junction bases left unmatched: 12. CDR3 sequence reads: CASSHSRQGYYSYEQYF. In DNA, the CDR3 is TGTGCCAGCAGTCACTCCAGACAGGGGTACTACTCCTACGAGCAGTACTTC.

This clonotype was seen at least ten times. Written as DNA, the CDR3 is TGTGCCAGCAGTTACTCGTTGAGGGACAGGGCCACAGATACGCAGTATTTT. This codes for CASSYSLRDRATDTQYF. The V gene is TRBV6-2 or TRBV6-3, the J gene TRBJ2-3; 9 bases agree with TRBD1. V lost 0 bases and J lost 2; bases outside the gene matches: 6. The CDR3 spans 17 residues. CDR1 MNHEY and CDR2 SVGEGT come from the germline V gene.

This chain connects TRBV14 to TRBJ2-7, with 7 bases matching TRBD2. Germline CDR1 reads SGHDN; CDR2 reads FVKESK. With 1 base clipped from V and 0 bases from J, the junction kept 12 bases outside the gene matches. This CDR3 has 18 amino acids. CDR3 sequence reads: CASSQGVLTSASSYEQYF. Written as DNA, the CDR3 is TGTGCCAGCAGCCAAGGGGTACTAACTAGCGCCAGCTCCTACGAGCAGTACTTC.

The table lists this clonotype with many counts. This chain connects TRBV2 to TRBJ2-2, with no clear D. This CDR3 spans 11 amino acids. Germline V CDR1 and CDR2: SNHLY, FYNNEI. V was clipped by 6 bases and J by 6 bases, with 5 bases between them. The CDR3 bases are TGTGCCAGCAGGGTCCCCGGGGAGCTGTTTTTT. As protein: CASRVPGELFF.

This clonotype was seen more than once but under ten times. V gene TRBV6-1 combines with J gene TRBJ2-5; tentatively, D is TRBD1 (5 bases). V was cut by 6 bases and J by 4 bases, with 12 bases left in between. The germline CDR1 and CDR2 sequences are MNHNS and SASEGT. The CDR3 contains 13 residues. CDR3 in DNA: TGTGCCAGCAGATTGACAGTGAGAGAGACCCAGTACTTC. Protein sequence: CASRLTVRETQYF.

This clonotype was seen ten or more times. In DNA form, the CDR3 reads TGTGCCAGCAGCTTGGGAGTGACAGGGGGAGATACGCAGTATTTT. Residues: CASSLGVTGGDTQYF. This chain links TRBV11-2 with TRBJ2-3, with 9 bases fitting TRBD1. The V gene end was trimmed by 3 bases and the J gene end by 5 bases; junction bases not matched to a gene: 6. The germline CDR1 and CDR2 sequences are SGHAT and FQNNGV. CDR3 size: 15 residues.

The chain employs TRBV28 and TRBJ2-1; 7 nucleotides agree with TRBD2. The CDR3 is 17 amino acids. The germline gives CDR1 MDHEN, CDR2 SYDVKM. The V and J ends lost 4 bases and 0 bases, in that order; junction bases with no gene match: 9. The CDR3 sequence is CASSSLDGGSSYNEQFF. CDR3 nucleotides: TGTGCCAGCAGTTCGCTCGACGGGGGGAGCTCCTACAATGAGCAGTTCTTC.

This clonotype was counted at least ten times. The chain uses TRBV5-4 and TRBJ1-1; D uncertain. Between the trimmed V and J ends, which lost 2 bases and 11 bases, there was a span of 13 bases. The CDR3 has 12 amino acids. CDR1 is SGHNT and CDR2 is YYREEE in the germline V gene (reference sequence). As DNA, the CDR3 is TGTGCCAGCAGCTTCTCTCAAGCCCTCGCTTTCTTT. Translating gives CASSFSQALAFF.

This clonotype was detected only a few times. The rearrangement joins TRBV5-6 to TRBJ1-1, with D possibly matching TRBD1 (6 bases). The germline gives CDR1 SGHDT, CDR2 YYEEEE. Trimming took off 0 bases at V and 10 bases at J, with 13 bases between the two ends. This CDR3 comprises 13 residues. CDR3 sequence (DNA): TGTGCCAGCAGCTTGGCCCGACAGGATGCAGCTTTCTTT. This sequence encodes CASSLARQDAAFF. Complete variable domain (other parts from reference TRBV5-6 and TRBJ1-1): DAGVTQSPTHLIKTRGQQVTLRCSPKSGHDTVSWYQQALGQGPQFIFQYYEEEERQRGNFPDRFSGHQFPNYSSELNVNALLLGDSALYLCASSLARQDAAFFGQGTRLTVV.

This clonotype has ten or more counts. The gene calls are TRBV3-1 and TRBJ1-1, with D hard to call. The CDR3 sequence is 12 residues long. Germline-derived CDR1 and CDR2 are LGHDT and YNNKEL (reference sequence). The V gene lost 5 bases and the J gene lost 5 bases, with 9 bases spanning the gap. The CDR3 reads CASSSPRTEAFF. CDR3 in DNA: TGTGCCAGCAGCTCACCTAGAACTGAAGCTTTCTTT. The full variable domain, completed using reference TRBV3-1 and TRBJ1-1, is DTAVSQTPKYLVTQMGNDKSIKCEQNLGHDTMYWYKQDSKKFLKIMFSYNNKELIINETVPNRFSPKSPDKAHLNLHINSLELGDSAVYFCASSSPRTEAFFGQGTRLTVV.

This clonotype was seen at least ten times. The chain links TRBV11-2 to TRBJ2-5; D may be TRBD1 or TRBD2 (5 bases each). Germline V gives CDR1 SGHAT, CDR2 FQNNGV. V was clipped by 5 bases and J by 4 bases, with 11 bases between them. The CDR3 runs to 13 residues. DNA for the CDR3: TGTGCCAGCAGCGCTAGTGGGGGAGAGACCCAGTACTTC. Translation: CASSASGGETQYF. The variable domain in full, with the rest retrieved from reference TRBV11-2 and TRBJ2-5, is EAGVAQSPRYKIIEKRQSVAFWCNPISGHATLYWYQQILGQGPKLLIQFQNNGVVDDSQLPKDRFSAERLKGVDSTLKIQPAKLEDSAVYLCASSASGGETQYFGPGTRLLVL.

This clonotype was observed at least ten times. The rearrangement links TRBV18 to TRBJ1-1; D gene uncertain. Germline loops: CDR1 KGHSH, CDR2 LQKENI. The CDR3 runs 14 residues. With 1 base removed from V and 4 bases from J, the gap between germline ends came to 10 bases. The CDR3 bases are TGTGCCAGCTCACCACGCGGGGATGGCACTGAAGCTTTCTTT. It specifies CASSPRGDGTEAFF.

Only a few counts were recorded for this clonotype. This chain uses TRBV20-1 with TRBJ2-7, with 9 bases fitting TRBD2. The CDR3 is 15 residues long. V was pared by 0 bases and J by 6 bases, with 9 bases of the junction left unmatched. Germline V CDR1 and CDR2: DFQATT, SNEGSKA (reference sequence). The CDR3 nucleotides read TGCAGTGCTAGAGATTTAGCGGGAGTTTTAGGCGAGCAGTACTTC. Amino acids: CSARDLAGVLGEQYF.

This clonotype was observed a few times. This rearrangement joins TRBV20-1 to TRBJ2-2, with 10 bases identical to TRBD1. The CDR3 extends over 14 amino acids. Looked up from germline, CDR1 is DFQATT and CDR2 is SNEGSKA (reference sequence). V dropped 1 base and J dropped 6; count of bases not matched to a gene: 2. This chain's CDR3 is CSARGQGAAGELFF. The CDR3 DNA reads TGCAGTGCTAGAGGACAGGGGGCCGCCGGGGAGCTGTTTTTT.